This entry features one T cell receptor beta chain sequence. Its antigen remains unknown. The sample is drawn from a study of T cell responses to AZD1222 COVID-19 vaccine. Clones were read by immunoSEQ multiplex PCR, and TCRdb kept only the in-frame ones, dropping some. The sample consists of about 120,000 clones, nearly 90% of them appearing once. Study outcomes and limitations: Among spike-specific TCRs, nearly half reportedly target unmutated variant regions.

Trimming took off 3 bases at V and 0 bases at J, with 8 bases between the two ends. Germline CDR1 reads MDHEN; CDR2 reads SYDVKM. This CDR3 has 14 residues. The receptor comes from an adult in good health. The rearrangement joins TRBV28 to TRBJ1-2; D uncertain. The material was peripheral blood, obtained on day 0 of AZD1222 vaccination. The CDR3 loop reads CASSLLRTNYGYTF. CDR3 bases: TGTGCCAGCAGTTTGTTAAGAACTAACTATGGCTACACCTTC.